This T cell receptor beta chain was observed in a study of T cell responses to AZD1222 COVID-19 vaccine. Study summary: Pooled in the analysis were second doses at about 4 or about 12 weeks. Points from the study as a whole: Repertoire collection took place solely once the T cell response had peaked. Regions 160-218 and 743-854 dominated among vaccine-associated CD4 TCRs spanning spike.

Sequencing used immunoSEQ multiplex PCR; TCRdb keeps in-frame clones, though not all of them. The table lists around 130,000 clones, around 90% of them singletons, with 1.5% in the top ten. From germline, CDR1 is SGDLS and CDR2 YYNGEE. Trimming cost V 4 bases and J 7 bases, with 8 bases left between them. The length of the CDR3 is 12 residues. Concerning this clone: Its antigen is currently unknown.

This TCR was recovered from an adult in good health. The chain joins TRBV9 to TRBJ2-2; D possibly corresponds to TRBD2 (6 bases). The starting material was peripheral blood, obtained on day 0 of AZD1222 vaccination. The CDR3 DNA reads TGTGCCAGCAGCTGGGAGGACGGGGAGCTGTTTTTT. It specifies CASSWEDGELFF.